This TCR beta chain was documented in a study of shared clonotypes between healthy human individuals. General observations from the study: Measured sharing among donors was expected to vary with sequencing depth.

Regarding this clone: Antigen: not known. At one of its ends the junction is not consistent with the germline gene, which may arise from a read error.

Deep was the level used in running the assay. Assay: immunoSEQ multiplex PCR; the TCRdb copy retains only in-frame clones and omits some. This sample has approximately 1.5 million clones, with about 98.5% found just once. Sample: naive CD4+ T cells sorted from blood. As for subset: CD45RA+ positively selected. The clonotype was recovered from a man younger than 40 in good health.

The CDR3 nucleotides are TGTGCCAGCTCACCTCTCACCGGGACAGGCGAGAACTATGGCTGCACCTTC. Its translation: CASSPLTGTGENYGCTF. This chain joins TRBV18 and TRBJ1-2, with 8 bases matching TRBD1. Germline lookup yields CDR1 KGHSH and CDR2 LQKENI. This CDR3 comprises 17 residues.